The text below deals with one T cell receptor (beta chain). Germline values: CDR1 SNHLY, CDR2 FYNNEI. With V trimmed by 6 bases and J by 2 bases, 7 bases remained unmatched. The CDR3 loop spans 16 amino acids. In the original analysis: Quantification of nucleated cells was approximated via reference gene primer amplification. TCRdb's table, derived via immunoSEQ multiplex PCR, lists solely in-frame clones and lacks some. V and J calls and clone size come straight from that table; D and trimming were deduced from the DNA. Of 130,000 to 150,000 clones listed, over 75% are singletons. This record belongs to a study of blood T cell repertoires in COVID-19. Study in general: Collection of acute and convalescent COVID-19 samples took place in the United States, Italy and Spain.

The sequenced sample was peripheral blood. The sequence came from a woman aged 55-70 years with COVID-19, enrolled during active disease. V gene TRBV2 combines with J gene TRBJ2-1, with TRBD1 matching 10 bases. This CDR3 reads CASRGGQGFPYNEQFF. The CDR3 DNA reads as TGTGCCAGCAGGGGGGGACAGGGGTTTCCCTACAATGAGCAGTTCTTC. Full variable domain (remainder filled in from reference TRBV2 and TRBJ2-1): EPEVTQTPSHQVTQMGQEVILRCVPISNHLYFYWYRQILGQKVEFLVSFYNNEISEKSEIFDDQFSVERPDGSNFTLKIRSTKLEDSAMYFCASRGGQGFPYNEQFFGPGTRLTVL.